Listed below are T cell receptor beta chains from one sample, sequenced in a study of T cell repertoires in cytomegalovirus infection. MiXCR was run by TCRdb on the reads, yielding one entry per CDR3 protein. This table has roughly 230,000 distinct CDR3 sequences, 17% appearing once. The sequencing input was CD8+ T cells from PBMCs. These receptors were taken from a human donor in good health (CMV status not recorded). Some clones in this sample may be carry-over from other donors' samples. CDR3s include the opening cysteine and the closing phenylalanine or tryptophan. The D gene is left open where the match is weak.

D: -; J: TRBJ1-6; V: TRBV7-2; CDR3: CASSSIGPVYNSPFHF
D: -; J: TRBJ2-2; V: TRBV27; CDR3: CASTEEGGVGTGELFF
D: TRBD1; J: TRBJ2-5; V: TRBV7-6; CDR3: CASSPTVGQGEETQYF
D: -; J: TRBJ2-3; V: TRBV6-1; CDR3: CASSEWQGSTDTQYF
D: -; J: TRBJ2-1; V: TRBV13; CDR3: CASRKGGLPDNEQFF
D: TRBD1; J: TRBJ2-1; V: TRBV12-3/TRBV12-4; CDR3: CASSFLSTGWIDEQFF
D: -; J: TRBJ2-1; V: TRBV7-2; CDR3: CASSLGSGHEQFF
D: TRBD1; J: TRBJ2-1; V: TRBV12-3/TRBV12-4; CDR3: CASSLRDRGLYEQFF
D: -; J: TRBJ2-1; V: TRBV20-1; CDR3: CSARDMAAGSYNEQFF
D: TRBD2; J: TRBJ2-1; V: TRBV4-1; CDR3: CASSQARAGGRYNEQFF
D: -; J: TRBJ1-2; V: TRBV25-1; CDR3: CASSDTDRYYGYTF
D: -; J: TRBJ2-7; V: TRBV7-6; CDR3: CASSPEQGQAVHEQYF
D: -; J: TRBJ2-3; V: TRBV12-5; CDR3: CASGLRLAGTDTQYF
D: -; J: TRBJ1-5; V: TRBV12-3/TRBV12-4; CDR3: CASSKTVQPQHF
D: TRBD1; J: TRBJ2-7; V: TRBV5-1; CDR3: CASSLTGGTYSYEQYF
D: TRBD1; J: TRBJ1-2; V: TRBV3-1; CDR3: CASSQDLTGRYYGYTF
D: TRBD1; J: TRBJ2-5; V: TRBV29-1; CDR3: CSAFNNRGLPETQYF
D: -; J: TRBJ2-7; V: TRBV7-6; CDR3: CASSQGQISYEQYF
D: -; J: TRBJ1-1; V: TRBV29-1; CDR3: CSVTGGTEAFF
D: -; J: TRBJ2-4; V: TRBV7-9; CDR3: CASSLQGSLLAKNIQYF
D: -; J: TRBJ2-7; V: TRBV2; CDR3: CASSGQPSYEQYF
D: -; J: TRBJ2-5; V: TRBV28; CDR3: CASGGGPYQETQYF
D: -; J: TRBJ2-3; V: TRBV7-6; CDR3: CASSPGMASTDTQYF
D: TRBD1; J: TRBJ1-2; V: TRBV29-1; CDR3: CSVETGDVVYTF
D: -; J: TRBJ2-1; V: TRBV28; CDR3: CASSLIGILGRTNNEQFF
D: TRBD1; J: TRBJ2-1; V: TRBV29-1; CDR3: CSVDGTGYNEQFF
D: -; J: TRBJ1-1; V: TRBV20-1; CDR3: CSAREAGMNTEAFF
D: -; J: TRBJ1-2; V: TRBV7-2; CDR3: CASSEGWDYGYTF
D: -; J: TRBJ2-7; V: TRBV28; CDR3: CASSLWGTTYEQYF
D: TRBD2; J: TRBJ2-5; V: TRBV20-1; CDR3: CSALPREDTQETQYF
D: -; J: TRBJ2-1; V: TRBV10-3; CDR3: CAISESGIYNEQFF
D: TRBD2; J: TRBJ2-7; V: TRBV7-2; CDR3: CASSWAGGRIYEQYF
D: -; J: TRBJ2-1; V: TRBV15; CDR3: CATSRAGSRSSYNEQFF
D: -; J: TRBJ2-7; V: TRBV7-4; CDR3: CASSLKGEASYEQYF
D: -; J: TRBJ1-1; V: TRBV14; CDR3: CASSQGARRAESMNTEAFF
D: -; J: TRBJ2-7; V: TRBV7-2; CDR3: CASSFSQGYYEQYF
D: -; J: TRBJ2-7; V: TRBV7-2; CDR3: CASSPRSYEQYF
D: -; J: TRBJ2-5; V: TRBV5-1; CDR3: CASSLSPIQETQYF
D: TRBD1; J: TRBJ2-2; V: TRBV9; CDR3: CASSVQGAWTGELFF
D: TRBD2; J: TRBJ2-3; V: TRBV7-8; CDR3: CASSLEAGGTDTQYF
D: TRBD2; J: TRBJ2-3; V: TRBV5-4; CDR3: CASNKGTSGSTDTQYF
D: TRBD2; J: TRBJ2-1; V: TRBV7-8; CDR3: CASSLVGGTEQFF
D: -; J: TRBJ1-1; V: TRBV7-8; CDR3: CASSVGNTEAFF
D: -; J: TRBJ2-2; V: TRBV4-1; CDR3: CASSQEPGAGELFF
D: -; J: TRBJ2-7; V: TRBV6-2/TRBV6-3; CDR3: CASSYGIGSYEQYF
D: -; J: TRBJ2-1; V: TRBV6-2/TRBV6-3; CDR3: CASSYYSYNEQFF
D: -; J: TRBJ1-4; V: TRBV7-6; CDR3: CASSVLTGHVKEKLFF
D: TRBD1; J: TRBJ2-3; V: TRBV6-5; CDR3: CASSLDRVSADTQYF
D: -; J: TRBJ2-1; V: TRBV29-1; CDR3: CSVEDFGGPSYNEQFF
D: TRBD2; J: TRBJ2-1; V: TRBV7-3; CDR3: CASSESGGGNEQFF
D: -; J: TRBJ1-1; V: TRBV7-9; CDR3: CASSRDGGLGMNTEAFF